Presented here are 5 T cell receptor beta chains from one specimen sequenced in a study of T cell repertoires in cytomegalovirus infection. TCRdb independently ran MiXCR on the reads; one entry per CDR3 protein. The table lists more than 150,000 distinct CDR3 sequences, roughly 27% of them singletons, with 30% to 35% in the top ten. Sample: PBMCs. These TCRs come from a human donor in good health (CMV status not recorded). Some clones in this sample may be carry-over from other donors' samples.

This clonotype was seen more than once but under ten times. This chain joins TRBV29-1 and TRBJ2-6; the D gene is possibly TRBD1 (6 bases). There are 14 residues in the CDR3. The germline V and J ends were trimmed by 4 bases and 4 bases, with 11 bases remaining between them. CDR1 SQVTM and CDR2 ANQGSEA come from the germline V gene. CDR3 nucleotides: TGCAGCGTTGGAACAGGGTCCGGGGCCAACGTCCTGACTTTC. This gives the protein CSVGTGSGANVLTF.

The chain links TRBV5-1 to TRBJ2-2; 9 nucleotides line up with TRBD1. Germline loops: CDR1 SGHRS, CDR2 YFSETQ. There are 15 residues in the CDR3. Trimming took 3 bases from V and 7 from J; bases not matched to a gene: 7. The CDR3 DNA follows: TGCGCCAGCAGCTCATCAGACAGGGGGGACGGGGAGCTGTTTTTT. Encoded protein: CASSSSDRGDGELFF.

This clonotype has a handful of counts. This chain joins TRBV6-1 and TRBJ2-7; D is possibly TRBD1 or TRBD2 (6 bases each). This CDR3 contains 14 residues. Germline assignment: CDR1 MNHNS and CDR2 SASEGT. The V end lost 6 bases, the J end lost 5 bases, and 17 bases lay between the germline ends. CDR3 amino acids: CASRKTGRINEQYF. The CDR3 DNA follows: TGTGCCAGCAGGAAAACAGGGAGGATCAACGAGCAGTACTTC.

This clonotype was counted at least ten times. The chain is built from TRBV11-2 and TRBJ2-5, with 13 bases that match TRBD2. This CDR3 has 16 residues. V trimming: 1 base; J trimming: 2 bases; junction bases outside the gene matches: 1. Germline CDR1 and CDR2: SGHAT and FQNNGV. The DNA of the CDR3 is TGTGCCAGCAGCTTAGGGACTAGCGGGGGACAAGAGACCCAGTACTTC. Its translation: CASSLGTSGGQETQYF.

As regards this clonotype: At one of its ends the junction is not consistent with the germline gene, which may arise from a read error. The chain couples TRBV7-7 to TRBJ1-1, with D possibly matching TRBD1 (5 bases). CDR3 length equals 13 residues. Germline V gene sequence: CDR1 SSHAT, CDR2 FNYEAQ (reference sequence). The CDR3 sequence: CASSPGVGEEAFF. CDR3 bases: TGTGCTAGCAGCCCGGGGGTGGGGGAAGAAGCTTTCTTT. Full variable domain (rest looked up from reference TRBV7-7 and TRBJ1-1): GAGVSQSPRYKVTKRGQDVTLRCDPISSHATLYWYQQALGQGPEFLTYFNYEAQPDKSGLPSDRFSAERPEGSISTLTIQRTEQRDSAMYRCASSPGVGEEAFFGQGTRLTVV.